This is a list of T cell receptor beta chains from one sample in a study of cytomegalovirus exposure and HLA in healthy donors. The data were produced by immunoSEQ multiplex PCR, yet TCRdb's version contains in-frame clones alone and is incomplete. Among around 150,000 clones, over 65% were seen once, and the ten largest hold about 2%. Material for sequencing was PBMCs. The receptors shown here come from a female donor in good health and CMV-seropositive. Each CDR3 is given without its conserved first and last residue. The order of the fields is CDR3 protein, V gene, J gene, clone size. Size values are once, few and many counts, or a class for expanded clones, and some rows have none.

cdr3_aa: ASSALGQGVGEQY
v_call: TRBV5-1
j_call: TRBJ2-7
clone_size: -

cdr3_aa: ASSFQVTDTQY
v_call: TRBV7-3
j_call: TRBJ2-3
clone_size: -

cdr3_aa: ASSRTGGGGNTIY
v_call: TRBV6-5
j_call: TRBJ1-3
clone_size: -

cdr3_aa: ASSLTTAPYEQY
v_call: TRBV5-1
j_call: TRBJ2-7
clone_size: few

cdr3_aa: ASSPAGGYYEQY
v_call: TRBV6-5
j_call: TRBJ2-7
clone_size: -

cdr3_aa: ASSWDSVNTEAF
v_call: TRBV2
j_call: TRBJ1-1
clone_size: -

cdr3_aa: ASTRDRGSYNEQF
v_call: TRBV2
j_call: TRBJ2-1
clone_size: once

cdr3_aa: ASSQDLGAIEKLF
v_call: TRBV14
j_call: TRBJ1-4
clone_size: few

cdr3_aa: ASSRSGVEQY
v_call: TRBV14
j_call: TRBJ2-7
clone_size: -

cdr3_aa: ASRAGTEETQY
v_call: TRBV5-4
j_call: TRBJ2-5
clone_size: few

cdr3_aa: ASSIEADGLF
v_call: TRBV5-4
j_call: TRBJ1-4
clone_size: -

cdr3_aa: ASSLFQGAGGYT
v_call: TRBV27
j_call: TRBJ1-2
clone_size: -

cdr3_aa: ASSDEGHGSSPLH
v_call: TRBV6-4
j_call: TRBJ1-6
clone_size: -

cdr3_aa: ASNFPGGYEQY
v_call: TRBV28
j_call: TRBJ2-7
clone_size: -

cdr3_aa: ASSFTGEDYEQY
v_call: TRBV5-1
j_call: TRBJ2-7
clone_size: -

cdr3_aa: ASSLSGQGARITEAF
v_call: TRBV27
j_call: TRBJ1-1
clone_size: -

cdr3_aa: ATQGFNTEAF
v_call: TRBV10-2
j_call: TRBJ1-1
clone_size: -

cdr3_aa: ATSRDTRNTEAF
v_call: TRBV15
j_call: TRBJ1-1
clone_size: -

cdr3_aa: ASSVQKRETQY
v_call: TRBV7-3
j_call: TRBJ2-5
clone_size: -

cdr3_aa: SARGYEQY
v_call: TRBV29-1
j_call: TRBJ2-7
clone_size: -

cdr3_aa: ASSSGAGVEQY
v_call: TRBV6-1
j_call: TRBJ2-7
clone_size: -

cdr3_aa: ASSPIRQPQH
v_call: TRBV6-6
j_call: TRBJ1-5
clone_size: few

cdr3_aa: SAYGGEQY
v_call: TRBV29-1
j_call: TRBJ2-7
clone_size: few